A selection of T cell receptor beta chains follows, all from one sample in a study of blood T cell repertoires in COVID-19. TCRdb's table, derived via immunoSEQ multiplex PCR, lists solely in-frame clones and lacks some. In the table there are about 210,000 clones, about 87% of which are singletons. The sequenced sample consisted of peripheral blood. Receptors were obtained from a man between 60 and 70 years old with acute or convalescent COVID-19. CDR3s include the opening cysteine and the closing phenylalanine or tryptophan. A D gene is named only where the DNA matches it firmly. Rows may omit the clone size; those that give it use once, few, many or a size class.

DNA,CDR3,size,J,V,D
TGTGCCAGCAGCTTAGGACAGGGTGGGACCCAGTACTTC,CASSLGQGGTQYF,NA,TRBJ2-5,TRBV11-2,TRBD1
TGTGCCAGCAGCTTAGAGGGCCAGCGGGGGAATGAGCAGTTCTTC,CASSLEGQRGNEQFF,NA,TRBJ2-1,TRBV13,TRBD2
TGTGCCAGCCGACTTGACGCTAGCACAGATACGCAGTATTTT,CASRLDASTDTQYF,NA,TRBJ2-3,TRBV2,NA
TGTGCCAGCAGCTTAGGGGCTTTGGCAGGGCAAGAGACCCAGTACTTC,CASSLGALAGQETQYF,NA,TRBJ2-5,TRBV11-3,NA
TGTGCCAGCAGCCCCGGGACAGGGGGGGATACGCAGTATTTT,CASSPGTGGDTQYF,NA,TRBJ2-3,TRBV7-3,TRBD1
TGTGCCATCGACGGACGGAGGGATGGCTACACCTTC,CAIDGRRDGYTF,NA,TRBJ1-2,TRBV28,NA
TGTGCCAGCAGCCGTCGGGACTCTGGAAACACCATATATTTT,CASSRRDSGNTIYF,NA,TRBJ1-3,TRBV3-1/TRBV3-2,NA
TGCAGCGCTTGGACTAGCGGTTCCGCCGGGGAGCTGTTTTTT,CSAWTSGSAGELFF,NA,TRBJ2-2,TRBV29-1,TRBD2
TGTGCCAGCTCCCTAAGGGCTAGCGGGGGGGCCGTCACCGGGGAGCTGTTTTTT,CASSLRASGGAVTGELFF,NA,TRBJ2-2,TRBV9,TRBD2
TGTGCCAGCAGCCAAAGCGGGGTGACCCAGTACTTC,CASSQSGVTQYF,NA,TRBJ2-5,TRBV14,TRBD2
TGTGCCAGCAGCCCCTGGGGGGACAGTGCCCCTTGGGGGTACAATGAGCAGTTCTTC,CASSPWGDSAPWGYNEQFF,NA,TRBJ2-1,TRBV9,NA
TGTGCCTGGAGTGTAGAAGCGGGGGCACCCTACAATGAGCAGTTCTTC,CAWSVEAGAPYNEQFF,NA,TRBJ2-1,TRBV30,TRBD2
TGTGCCAGTCACCTAGCGGGGGCGAAAGAGACCCAGTACTTC,CASHLAGAKETQYF,NA,TRBJ2-5,TRBV19,TRBD2
TGTGCCAGCAGTTACGGGACAGGGATAGCAAACACCATATATTTT,CASSYGTGIANTIYF,NA,TRBJ1-3,TRBV6-5,TRBD1
TGTGCCAGCAGCCCGATCGCGACTAACTATGGCTACACCTTC,CASSPIATNYGYTF,NA,TRBJ1-2,TRBV7-2,NA
TGTGCCAGCAGCTTGACAGGGAGCTTGGGTTCACCCCTCCACTTT,CASSLTGSLGSPLHF,NA,TRBJ1-6,TRBV7-9,TRBD1
TGTGCCAGCAGCTTAGCGCTGGGTTTGACAGGGAGCGGCTACACCTTC,CASSLALGLTGSGYTF,NA,TRBJ1-2,TRBV7-8,TRBD1
TGTGCCAGCAGACGGGGGGGACCTTACAATGAGCAGTTCTTC,CASRRGGPYNEQFF,NA,TRBJ2-1,TRBV27,TRBD2
TGTGCCAGCAGCCGCGGACAGGGGGCGAACGAGCAGTACTTC,CASSRGQGANEQYF,NA,TRBJ2-7,TRBV11-3,TRBD1
TGTGCCAGCAGTGGAGGCAGCCTTAGCACAGATACGCAGTATTTT,CASSGGSLSTDTQYF,NA,TRBJ2-3,TRBV25-1,NA
TGTGCCTGGAGTTCCCTGGTTTCGAGACAGGGGGCATTTTCGGCAGATACGCAGTATTTT,CAWSSLVSRQGAFSADTQYF,NA,TRBJ2-3,TRBV30,TRBD1
TGTGCCAGTAGTTCCGGTTCCAATGAGCAGTTCTTC,CASSSGSNEQFF,NA,TRBJ2-1,TRBV19,NA
TGTGCCAGCAGCCAAGCGTCCAGGGTGGGAGAAAAACTGTTTTTT,CASSQASRVGEKLFF,NA,TRBJ1-4,TRBV14,NA
TGTGCCAGCTCACCGCTAGTTTCCTCCTACGAGCAGTACTTC,CASSPLVSSYEQYF,NA,TRBJ2-7,TRBV18,NA
TGTGCCAGCAGCAACCGGCGGGACAGGGGTATGAACACTGAAGCTTTCTTT,CASSNRRDRGMNTEAFF,NA,TRBJ1-1,TRBV3-1/TRBV3-2,TRBD1
TGTGCCAGCAGTACGCTAGGAGGGGTCAATCAGCCCCAGCATTTT,CASSTLGGVNQPQHF,NA,TRBJ1-5,TRBV6-2/TRBV6-3,NA
TGTGCCAGCAGTGAGTCAGGGAAGCAGCCCCAGCATTTT,CASSESGKQPQHF,few,TRBJ1-5,TRBV2,NA